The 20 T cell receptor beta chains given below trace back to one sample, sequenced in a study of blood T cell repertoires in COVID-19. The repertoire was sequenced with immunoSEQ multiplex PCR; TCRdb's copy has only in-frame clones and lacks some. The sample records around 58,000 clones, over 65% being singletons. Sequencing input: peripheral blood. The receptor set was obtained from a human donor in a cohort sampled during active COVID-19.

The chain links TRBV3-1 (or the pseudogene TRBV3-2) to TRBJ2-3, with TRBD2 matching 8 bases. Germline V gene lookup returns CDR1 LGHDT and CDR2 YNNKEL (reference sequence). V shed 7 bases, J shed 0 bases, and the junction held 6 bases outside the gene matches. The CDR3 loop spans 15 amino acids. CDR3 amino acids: CASTDRGGSTDTQYF. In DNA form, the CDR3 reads TGTGCCAGCACGGATCGGGGGGGGAGCACAGATACGCAGTATTTT.

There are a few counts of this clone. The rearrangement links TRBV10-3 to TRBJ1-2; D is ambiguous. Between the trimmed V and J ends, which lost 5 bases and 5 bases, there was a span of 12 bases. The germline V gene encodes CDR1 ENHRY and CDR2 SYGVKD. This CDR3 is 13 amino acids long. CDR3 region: CAISSVPHYGYTF. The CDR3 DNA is TGTGCCATCAGTTCCGTCCCACATTATGGCTACACCTTC.

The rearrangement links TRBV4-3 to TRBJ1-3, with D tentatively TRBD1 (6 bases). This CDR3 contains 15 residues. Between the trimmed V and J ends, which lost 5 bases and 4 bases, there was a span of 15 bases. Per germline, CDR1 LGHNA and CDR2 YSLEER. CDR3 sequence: CASSAMAGVGNTIYF. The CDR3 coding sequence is TGCGCCAGCAGCGCCATGGCAGGGGTCGGAAACACCATATATTTT.

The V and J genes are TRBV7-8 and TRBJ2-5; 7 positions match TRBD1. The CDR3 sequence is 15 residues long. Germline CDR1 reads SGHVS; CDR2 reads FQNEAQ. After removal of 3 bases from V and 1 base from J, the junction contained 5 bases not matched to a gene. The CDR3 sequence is CASSFSNRGQETQYF. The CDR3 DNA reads TGTGCCAGCAGCTTCTCCAACAGGGGCCAAGAGACCCAGTACTTC.

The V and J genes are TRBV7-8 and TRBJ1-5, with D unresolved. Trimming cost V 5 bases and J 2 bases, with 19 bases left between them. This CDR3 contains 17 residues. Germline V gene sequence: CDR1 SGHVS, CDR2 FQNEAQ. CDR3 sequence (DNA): TGTGCCAGCAGCCCACGAGGTTTGGAGGTCGGCAATCAGCCCCAGCATTTT. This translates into CASSPRGLEVGNQPQHF.

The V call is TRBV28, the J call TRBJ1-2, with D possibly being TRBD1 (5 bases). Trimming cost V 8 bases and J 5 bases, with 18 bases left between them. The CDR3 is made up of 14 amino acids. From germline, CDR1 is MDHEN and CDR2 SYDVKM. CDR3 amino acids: CASQRGGDLYGYTF. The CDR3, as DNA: TGTGCCAGCCAGCGTGGGGGGGACCTTTATGGCTACACCTTC.

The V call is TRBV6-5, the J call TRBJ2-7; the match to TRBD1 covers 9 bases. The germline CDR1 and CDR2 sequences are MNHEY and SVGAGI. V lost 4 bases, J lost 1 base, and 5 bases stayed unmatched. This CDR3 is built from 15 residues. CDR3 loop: CASSFLGQGSYEQYF. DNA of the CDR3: TGTGCCAGCAGTTTTCTGGGACAGGGATCCTACGAGCAGTACTTC.

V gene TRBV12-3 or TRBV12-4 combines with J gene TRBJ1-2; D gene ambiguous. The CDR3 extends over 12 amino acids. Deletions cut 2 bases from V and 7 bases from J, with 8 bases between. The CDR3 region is CASSLPRGGYTF. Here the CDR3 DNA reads TGTGCCAGCAGTTTACCCCGGGGTGGCTACACCTTC.

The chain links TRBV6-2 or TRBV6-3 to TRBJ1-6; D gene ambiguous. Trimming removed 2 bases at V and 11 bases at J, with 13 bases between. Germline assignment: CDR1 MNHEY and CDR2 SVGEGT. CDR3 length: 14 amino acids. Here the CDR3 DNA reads TGTGCCAGCAGTTACCCACGGGTTGGAGCACCCCTCCACTTT. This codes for CASSYPRVGAPLHF.

The DNA of the CDR3 is TGTGCCACCAGCCCTCAGGCGGGGGCGGGACGGATCTACGAGCAGTACTTC. Translation: CATSPQAGAGRIYEQYF. V usage is TRBV15 and J usage is TRBJ2-7, with a weak D call TRBD2 (7 bases). The V end lost 5 bases, the J end lost 3 bases, and 23 bases lay between the germline ends. CDR3 length: 17 residues. Germline CDR1 and CDR2: LNHNV and YYDKDF (reference sequence).

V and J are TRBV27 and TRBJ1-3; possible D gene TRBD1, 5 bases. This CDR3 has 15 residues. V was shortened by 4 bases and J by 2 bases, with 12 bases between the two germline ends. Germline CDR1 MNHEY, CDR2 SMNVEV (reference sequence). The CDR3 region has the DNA TGTGCCAGCAGTTCCAAGGGGTTCGCTGGAAACACCATATATTTT. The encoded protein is CASSSKGFAGNTIYF.

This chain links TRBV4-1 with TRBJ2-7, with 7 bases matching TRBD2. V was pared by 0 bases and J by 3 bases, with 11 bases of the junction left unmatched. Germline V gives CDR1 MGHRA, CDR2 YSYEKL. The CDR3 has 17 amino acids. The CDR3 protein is CASSQDWPPAGDYEQYF. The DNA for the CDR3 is TGCGCCAGCAGCCAAGATTGGCCCCCGGCGGGGGACTACGAGCAGTACTTC.

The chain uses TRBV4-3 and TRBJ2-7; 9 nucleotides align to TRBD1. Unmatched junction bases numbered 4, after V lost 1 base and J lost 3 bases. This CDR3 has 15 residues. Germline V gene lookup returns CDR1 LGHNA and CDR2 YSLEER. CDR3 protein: CASSQAWGQGYEQYF. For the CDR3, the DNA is TGCGCCAGCAGCCAAGCCTGGGGACAGGGCTACGAGCAGTACTTC.

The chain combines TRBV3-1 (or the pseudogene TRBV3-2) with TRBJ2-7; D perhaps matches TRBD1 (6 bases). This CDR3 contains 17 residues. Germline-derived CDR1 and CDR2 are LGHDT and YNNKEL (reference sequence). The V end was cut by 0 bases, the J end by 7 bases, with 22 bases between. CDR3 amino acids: CASSQDHRDLLRGEQYF. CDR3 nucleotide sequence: TGTGCCAGCAGCCAAGATCACCGTGACCTCCTGAGGGGGGAGCAGTACTTC.

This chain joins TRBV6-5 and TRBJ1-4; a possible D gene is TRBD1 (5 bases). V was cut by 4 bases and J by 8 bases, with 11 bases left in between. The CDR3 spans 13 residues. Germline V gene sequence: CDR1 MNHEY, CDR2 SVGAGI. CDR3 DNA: TGTGCCAGCAGTTCAATCCAGGGAGAAAAACTGTTTTTT. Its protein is CASSSIQGEKLFF.

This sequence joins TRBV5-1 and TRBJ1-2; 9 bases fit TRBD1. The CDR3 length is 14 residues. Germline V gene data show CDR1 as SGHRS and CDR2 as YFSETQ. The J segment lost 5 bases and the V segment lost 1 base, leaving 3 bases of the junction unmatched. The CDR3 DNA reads TGCGCCAGCAGCTTGTTGACAGGGGGTTATGGCTACACCTTC. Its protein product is CASSLLTGGYGYTF.

CDR3 bases: TGTGCCAGTAGTATAGAACAGGGCCGGGCGAATGAGCAGTTCTTC. Its protein product is CASSIEQGRANEQFF. V usage is TRBV19 and J usage is TRBJ2-1; TRBD1 is a possible D gene (6 bases). The CDR3 is 15 amino acids. V shed 0 bases and J shed 7 bases, with 13 bases lying between them. Germline CDR1 is LNHDA and CDR2 is SQIVND (reference sequence).

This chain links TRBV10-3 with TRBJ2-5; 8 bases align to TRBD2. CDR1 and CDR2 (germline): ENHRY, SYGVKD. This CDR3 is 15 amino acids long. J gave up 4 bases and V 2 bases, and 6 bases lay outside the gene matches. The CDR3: CAISEPGGVRETQYF. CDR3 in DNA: TGTGCCATCAGTGAGCCCGGGGGGGTTCGAGAGACCCAGTACTTC.

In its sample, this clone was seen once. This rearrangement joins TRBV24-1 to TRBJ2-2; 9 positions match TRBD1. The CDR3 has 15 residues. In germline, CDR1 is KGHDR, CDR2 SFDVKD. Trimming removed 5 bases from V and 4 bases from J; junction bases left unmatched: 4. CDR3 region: CATSVIQGATGELFF. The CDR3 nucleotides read TGTGCCACCAGTGTGATACAGGGGGCCACCGGGGAGCTGTTTTTT.

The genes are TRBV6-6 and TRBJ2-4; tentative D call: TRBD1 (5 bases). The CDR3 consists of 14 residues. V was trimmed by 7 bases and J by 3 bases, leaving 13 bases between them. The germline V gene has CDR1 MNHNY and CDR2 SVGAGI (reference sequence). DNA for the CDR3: TGTGCCAGCACTAAGGACACAGACAAAAACATTCAGTACTTC. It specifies CASTKDTDKNIQYF.